Sequencing of this T cell receptor beta chain was carried out in a study of blood T cell repertoires in COVID-19. Whole-study context: Spain, Italy and the United States supplied samples that represented acute and convalescent COVID-19.

In germline, CDR1 is LGHNT, CDR2 FRNRAP. The ends were cut back, 2 bases at V and 7 bases at J, with 24 bases in the middle. This CDR3 has 18 residues. The protocol was immunoSEQ multiplex PCR, while the TCRdb copy is restricted to in-frame clones and leaves out a portion. The sample records under 450,000 clones, 80% to 90% being singletons. One Seattle source followed patients from active infection through their disease course. This receptor was obtained from an older woman with COVID-19, enrolled during active disease. The chain employs TRBV12-5 and TRBJ1-5, with TRBD1 as a possible D gene (5 bases). The sample comprised peripheral blood. CDR3 bases: TGTGCTAGTGGTTTGATGCCATGGGGCCTCCCCGAAGGGCAGCCCCAGCATTTT. Translated: CASGLMPWGLPEGQPQHF.